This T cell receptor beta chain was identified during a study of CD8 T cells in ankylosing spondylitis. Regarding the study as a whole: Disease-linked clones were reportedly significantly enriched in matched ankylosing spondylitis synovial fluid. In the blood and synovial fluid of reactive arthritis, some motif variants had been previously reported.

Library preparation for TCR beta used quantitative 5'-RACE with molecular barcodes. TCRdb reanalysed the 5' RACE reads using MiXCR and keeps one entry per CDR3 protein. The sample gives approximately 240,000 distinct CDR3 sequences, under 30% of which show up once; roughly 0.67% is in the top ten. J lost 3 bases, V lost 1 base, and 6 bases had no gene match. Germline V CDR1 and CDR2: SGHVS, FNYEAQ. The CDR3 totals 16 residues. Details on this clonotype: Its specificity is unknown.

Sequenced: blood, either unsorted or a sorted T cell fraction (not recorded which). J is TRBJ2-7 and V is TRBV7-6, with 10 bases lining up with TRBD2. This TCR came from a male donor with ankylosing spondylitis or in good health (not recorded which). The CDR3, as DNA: TGTGCCAGCAGCTTAGAGCCCCAGCGGGGGGGCTACGAGCAGTACTTC. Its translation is CASSLEPQRGGYEQYF.